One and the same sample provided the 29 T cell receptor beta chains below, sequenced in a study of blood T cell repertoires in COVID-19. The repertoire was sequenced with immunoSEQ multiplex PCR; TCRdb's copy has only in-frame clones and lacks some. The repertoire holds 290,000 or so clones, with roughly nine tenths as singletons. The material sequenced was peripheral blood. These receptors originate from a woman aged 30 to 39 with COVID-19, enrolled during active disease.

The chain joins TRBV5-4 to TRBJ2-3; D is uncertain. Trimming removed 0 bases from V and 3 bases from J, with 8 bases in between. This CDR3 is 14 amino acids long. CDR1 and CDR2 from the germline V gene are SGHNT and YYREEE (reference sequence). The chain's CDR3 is CASSLGLETDTQYF. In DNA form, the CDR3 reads TGTGCCAGCAGCTTGGGATTGGAGACAGATACGCAGTATTTT.

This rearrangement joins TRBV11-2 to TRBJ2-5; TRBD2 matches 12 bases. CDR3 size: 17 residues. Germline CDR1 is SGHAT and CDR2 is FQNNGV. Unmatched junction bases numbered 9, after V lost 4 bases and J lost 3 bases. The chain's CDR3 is CASSSGTSGYTEETQYF. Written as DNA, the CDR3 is TGTGCCAGCAGCTCGGGGACTAGCGGGTATACCGAAGAGACCCAGTACTTC.

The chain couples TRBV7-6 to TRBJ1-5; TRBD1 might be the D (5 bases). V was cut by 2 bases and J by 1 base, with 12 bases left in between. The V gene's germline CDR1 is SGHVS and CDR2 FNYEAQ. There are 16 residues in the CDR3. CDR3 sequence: CASSLFGGNSNQPQHF. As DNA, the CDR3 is TGTGCCAGCAGCTTATTTGGGGGGAACAGCAATCAGCCCCAGCATTTT.

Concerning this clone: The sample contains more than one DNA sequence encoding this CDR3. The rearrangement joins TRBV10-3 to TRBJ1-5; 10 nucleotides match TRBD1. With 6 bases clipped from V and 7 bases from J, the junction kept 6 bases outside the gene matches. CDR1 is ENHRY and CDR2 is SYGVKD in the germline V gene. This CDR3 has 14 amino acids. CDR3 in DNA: TGTGCCATCAGCCGACAGGGGGCAGGGCAGCCCCAGCATTTT. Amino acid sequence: CAISRQGAGQPQHF.

For the CDR3, the DNA is TGTGCCAGCAGCCGGGTCGGGAAGGAGACCCAGTACTTC. It encodes CASSRVGKETQYF. This chain uses TRBV5-4 with TRBJ2-5; perhaps TRBD2 as D (5 bases). Trimming cost V 4 bases and J 5 bases, with 12 bases left between them. CDR3 length: 13 amino acids. CDR1 is SGHNT, CDR2 YYREEE, per germline (reference sequence).

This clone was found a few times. CDR3 nucleotide sequence: TGTGCCAGTAGTATGGTCAGGACACACGAGCAGTACTTC. Translating it yields CASSMVRTHEQYF. This chain joins TRBV19 and TRBJ2-7, with a tentative D call TRBD1 (5 bases). Germline-derived CDR1 and CDR2 are LNHDA and SQIVND (reference sequence). V was shortened by 3 bases and J by 5 bases, with 11 bases between the two germline ends. The CDR3 length is 13 residues.

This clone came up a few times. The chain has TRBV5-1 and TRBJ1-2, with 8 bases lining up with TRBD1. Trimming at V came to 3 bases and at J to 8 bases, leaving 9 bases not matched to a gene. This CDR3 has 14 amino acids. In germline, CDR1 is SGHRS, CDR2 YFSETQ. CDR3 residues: CASSSGQELEGYTF. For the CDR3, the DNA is TGCGCCAGCAGCTCGGGACAGGAGTTAGAAGGCTACACCTTC.

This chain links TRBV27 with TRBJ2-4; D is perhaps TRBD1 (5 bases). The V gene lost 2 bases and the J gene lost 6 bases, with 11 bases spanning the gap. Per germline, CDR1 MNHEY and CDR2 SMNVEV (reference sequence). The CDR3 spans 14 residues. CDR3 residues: CASSLQGLGNIQYF. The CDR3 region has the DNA TGTGCCAGCAGTTTACAGGGATTAGGAAACATTCAGTACTTC.

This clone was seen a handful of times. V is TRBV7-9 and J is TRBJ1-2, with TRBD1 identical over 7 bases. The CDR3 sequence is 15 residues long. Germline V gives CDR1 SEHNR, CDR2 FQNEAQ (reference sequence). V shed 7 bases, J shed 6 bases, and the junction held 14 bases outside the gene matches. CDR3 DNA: TGTGCCAGCACCGTAAGAAGAATAGGGGGCGATGGCTACACCTTC. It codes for CASTVRRIGGDGYTF.

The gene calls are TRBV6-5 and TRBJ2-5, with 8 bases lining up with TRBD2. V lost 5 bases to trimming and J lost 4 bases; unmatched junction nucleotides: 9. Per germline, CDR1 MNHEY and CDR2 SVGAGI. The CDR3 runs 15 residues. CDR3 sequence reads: CASSPTSGIRETQYF. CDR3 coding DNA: TGTGCCAGCAGTCCCACTAGCGGAATCAGAGAGACCCAGTACTTC.

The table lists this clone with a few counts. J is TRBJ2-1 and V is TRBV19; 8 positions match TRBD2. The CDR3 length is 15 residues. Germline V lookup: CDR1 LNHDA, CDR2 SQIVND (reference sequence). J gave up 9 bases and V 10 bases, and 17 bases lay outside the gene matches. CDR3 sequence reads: CATRRSGNQYGEQFF. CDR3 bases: TGTGCCACCCGGCGTAGCGGGAATCAGTATGGTGAGCAGTTCTTC.

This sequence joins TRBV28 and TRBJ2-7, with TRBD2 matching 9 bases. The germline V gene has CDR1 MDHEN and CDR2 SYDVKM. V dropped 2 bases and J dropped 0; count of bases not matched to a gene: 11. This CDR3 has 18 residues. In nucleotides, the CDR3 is TGTGCCAGCAGTTTAGGTTTTTTTCTAGCGGGATCCTCCTACGAGCAGTACTTC. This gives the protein CASSLGFFLAGSSYEQYF.

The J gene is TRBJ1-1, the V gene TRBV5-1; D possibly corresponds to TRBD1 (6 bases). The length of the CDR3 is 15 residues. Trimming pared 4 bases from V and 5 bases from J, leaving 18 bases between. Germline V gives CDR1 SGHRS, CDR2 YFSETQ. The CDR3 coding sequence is TGCGCCAGCAGCCCCCGAACAGGGCGGGAGACTGAAGCTTTCTTT. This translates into CASSPRTGRETEAFF.

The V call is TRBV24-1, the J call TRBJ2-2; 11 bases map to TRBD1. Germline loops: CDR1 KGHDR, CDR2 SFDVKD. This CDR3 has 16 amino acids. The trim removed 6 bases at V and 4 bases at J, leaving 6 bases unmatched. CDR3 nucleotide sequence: TGTGCCACCAGTAGAGGCGGGACAGGGGGCACCGGGGAGCTGTTTTTT. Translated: CATSRGGTGGTGELFF.

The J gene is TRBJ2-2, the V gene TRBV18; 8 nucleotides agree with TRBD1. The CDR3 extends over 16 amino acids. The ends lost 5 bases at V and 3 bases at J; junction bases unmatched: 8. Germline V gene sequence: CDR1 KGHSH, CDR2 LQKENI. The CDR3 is CASSFGQGGDTGELFF. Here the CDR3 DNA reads TGTGCCAGCTCATTCGGACAGGGCGGCGACACCGGGGAGCTGTTTTTT.

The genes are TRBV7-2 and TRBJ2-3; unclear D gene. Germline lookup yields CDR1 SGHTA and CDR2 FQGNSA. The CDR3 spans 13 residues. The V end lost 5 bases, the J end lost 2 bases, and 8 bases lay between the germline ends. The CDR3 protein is CASSNQFTDTQYF. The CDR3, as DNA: TGTGCCAGCAGCAACCAGTTCACAGATACGCAGTATTTT.

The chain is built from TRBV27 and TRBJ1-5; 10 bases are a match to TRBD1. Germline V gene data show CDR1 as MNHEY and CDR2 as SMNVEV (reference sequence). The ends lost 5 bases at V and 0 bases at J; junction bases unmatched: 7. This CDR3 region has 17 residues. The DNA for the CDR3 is TGTGCCAGCAGTATCCGGGACAGGGGTCCTAGCAATCAGCCCCAGCATTTT. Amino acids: CASSIRDRGPSNQPQHF.

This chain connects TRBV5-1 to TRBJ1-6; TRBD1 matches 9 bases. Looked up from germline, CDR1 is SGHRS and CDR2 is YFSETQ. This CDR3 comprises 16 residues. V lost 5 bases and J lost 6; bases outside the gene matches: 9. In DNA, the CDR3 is TGCGCCAGCAGACCAGACAGGGGGGAAGGTAATTCACCCCTCCACTTT. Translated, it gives CASRPDRGEGNSPLHF.

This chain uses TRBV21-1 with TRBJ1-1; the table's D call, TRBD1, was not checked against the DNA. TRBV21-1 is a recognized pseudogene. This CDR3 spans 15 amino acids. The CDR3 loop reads CASSTWGPDNTEAFF. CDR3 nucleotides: TGTGCCAGCAGCACCTGGGGGCCCGACAACACTGAAGCTTTCTTT.

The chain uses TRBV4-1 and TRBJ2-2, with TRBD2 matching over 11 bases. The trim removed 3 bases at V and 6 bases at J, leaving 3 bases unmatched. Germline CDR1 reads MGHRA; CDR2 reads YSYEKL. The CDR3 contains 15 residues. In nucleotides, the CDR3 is TGCGCCAGCAGCCAGGAGGGACTAGCGGCCGGGGAGCTGTTTTTT. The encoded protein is CASSQEGLAAGELFF.

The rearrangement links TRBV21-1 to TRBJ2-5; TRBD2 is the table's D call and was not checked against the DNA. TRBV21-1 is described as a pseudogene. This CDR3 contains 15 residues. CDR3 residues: CASSKEEGFQETQYF. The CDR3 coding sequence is TGTGCCAGCAGCAAAGAAGAGGGATTCCAAGAGACCCAGTACTTC.

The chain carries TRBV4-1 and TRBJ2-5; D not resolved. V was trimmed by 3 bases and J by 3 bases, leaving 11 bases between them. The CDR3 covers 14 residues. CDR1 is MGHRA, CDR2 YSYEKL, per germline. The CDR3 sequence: CASSHYYREETQYF. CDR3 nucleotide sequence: TGCGCCAGCAGCCATTATTACCGGGAAGAGACCCAGTACTTC.

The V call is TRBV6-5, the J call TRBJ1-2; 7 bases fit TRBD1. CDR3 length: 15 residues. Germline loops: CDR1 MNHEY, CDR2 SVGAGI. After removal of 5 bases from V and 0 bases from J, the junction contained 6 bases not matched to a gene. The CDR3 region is CASSPSGGANYGYTF. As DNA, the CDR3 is TGTGCCAGCAGTCCATCAGGGGGTGCTAACTATGGCTACACCTTC.

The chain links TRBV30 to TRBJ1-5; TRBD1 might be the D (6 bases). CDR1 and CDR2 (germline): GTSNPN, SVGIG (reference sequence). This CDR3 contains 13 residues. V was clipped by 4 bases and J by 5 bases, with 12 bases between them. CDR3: CAWTNRDDQPQHF. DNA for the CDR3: TGTGCCTGGACGAACAGGGACGATCAGCCCCAGCATTTT.

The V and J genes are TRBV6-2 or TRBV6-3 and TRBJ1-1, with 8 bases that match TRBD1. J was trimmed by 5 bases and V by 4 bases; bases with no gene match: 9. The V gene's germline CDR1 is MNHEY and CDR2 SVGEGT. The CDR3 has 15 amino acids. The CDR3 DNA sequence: TGTGCCAGCAGTTGGGGAGGACAGGGCGAAACTGAAGCTTTCTTT. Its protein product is CASSWGGQGETEAFF.

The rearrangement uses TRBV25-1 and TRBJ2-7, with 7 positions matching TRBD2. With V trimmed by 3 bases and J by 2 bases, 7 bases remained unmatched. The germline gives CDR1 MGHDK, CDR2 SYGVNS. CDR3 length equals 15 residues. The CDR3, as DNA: TGTGCCAGCAGTGAGGGCCTTGGGAGGGCCTACGAGCAGTACTTC. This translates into CASSEGLGRAYEQYF.

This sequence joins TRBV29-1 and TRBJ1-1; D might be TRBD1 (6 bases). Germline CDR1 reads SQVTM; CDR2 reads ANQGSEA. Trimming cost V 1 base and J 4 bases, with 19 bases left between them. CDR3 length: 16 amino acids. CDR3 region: CSVEGGRLASGTEAFF. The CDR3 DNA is TGCAGCGTTGAAGGGGGGCGACTAGCCTCGGGCACTGAAGCTTTCTTT.

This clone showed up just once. The DNA of the CDR3 is TGCGCCAGCAGCTTGACCGAGCACAGGGGGCGCGTGGATACGCAGTATTTT. Amino acid sequence: CASSLTEHRGRVDTQYF. This rearrangement joins TRBV5-1 to TRBJ2-3, with 9 bases that match TRBD1. This CDR3 comprises 17 residues. Trimming at V came to 1 base and at J to 6 bases, leaving 12 bases not matched to a gene. CDR1 and CDR2 (germline): SGHRS, YFSETQ.

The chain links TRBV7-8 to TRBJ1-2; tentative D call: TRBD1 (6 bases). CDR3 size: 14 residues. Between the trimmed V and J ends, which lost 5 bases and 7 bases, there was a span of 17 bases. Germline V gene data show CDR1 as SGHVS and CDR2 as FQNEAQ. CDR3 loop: CASSLGGGAVGYTF. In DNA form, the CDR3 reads TGTGCCAGCAGCCTGGGGGGGGGCGCTGTTGGCTACACCTTC. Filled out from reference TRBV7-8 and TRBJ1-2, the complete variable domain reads GAGVSQSPRYKVAKRGQDVALRCDPISGHVSLFWYQQALGQGPEFLTYFQNEAQLDKSGLPSDRFFAERPEGSVSTLKIQRTQQEDSAVYLCASSLGGGAVGYTFGSGTRLTVV.